The next 20 T cell receptor beta chains were all read from a single sample in a study of technical replicates of blood from a few donors. Repertoires were generated with immunoSEQ multiplex PCR, while TCRdb's copy carries only in-frame clones and drops some. The table has 90,000 to 100,000 clones, roughly 95% seen once. The sequenced material came from T cells isolated from PBMCs. These receptor sequences come from a human donor in good health.

The rearrangement links TRBV7-2 to TRBJ1-3; D unresolved. In germline, CDR1 is SGHTA, CDR2 FQGNSA. V dropped 1 base and J dropped 4 bases, with 11 bases sitting between them. The CDR3 extends over 15 amino acids. The CDR3: CASSLGVGRGNTIYF. CDR3 DNA sequence: TGTGCCAGCAGCTTAGGGGTAGGGAGAGGAAACACCATATATTTT.

The rearrangement links TRBV27 to TRBJ2-1, with 10 bases aligning to TRBD2. This CDR3 contains 15 residues. The V segment lost 7 bases and the J segment 1 base; nucleotides outside the gene matches: 4. Germline assignment: CDR1 MNHEY and CDR2 SMNVEV (reference sequence). CDR3 sequence: CASKAAGGSYNEQFF. The CDR3 DNA reads as TGTGCCAGCAAAGCAGCGGGGGGGTCCTACAATGAGCAGTTCTTC.

The gene calls are TRBV28 and TRBJ1-5, with D tentatively TRBD1 (5 bases). The V end was cut by 10 bases, the J end by 6 bases, with 19 bases between. The germline V gene has CDR1 MDHEN and CDR2 SYDVKM. The CDR3 has 14 residues. This CDR3 is CATFRSGRGQPQHF. The CDR3 nucleotides read TGTGCCACCTTTAGATCAGGGCGGGGTCAGCCCCAGCATTTT.

The gene calls are TRBV5-6 and TRBJ2-7; TRBD1 matches at 10 bases. The length of the CDR3 is 14 residues. J was trimmed by 2 bases and V by 2 bases; bases with no gene match: 1. Germline-derived CDR1 and CDR2 are SGHDT and YYEEEE. CDR3 residues: CASSFGTGAYEQYF. DNA for the CDR3: TGTGCCAGCAGCTTTGGGACAGGGGCCTACGAGCAGTACTTC.

The chain links TRBV6-5 to TRBJ2-1; D remains unclear. V lost 6 bases and J lost 0, with 6 bases in between. The CDR3 extends over 13 amino acids. Germline values: CDR1 MNHEY, CDR2 SVGAGI. The CDR3 sequence is CASSPSSYNEQFF. The CDR3 nucleotides are TGTGCCAGCAGCCCCAGCTCCTACAATGAGCAGTTCTTC.

The chain combines TRBV28 with TRBJ2-7; tentative D call: TRBD1 (6 bases). CDR3 length: 13 residues. CDR1 and CDR2 from the germline V gene are MDHEN and SYDVKM. Trimming took 5 bases from V and 3 from J, leaving 11 bases between them. DNA of the CDR3: TGTGCCAGCAGTCCGGGACACTTCTACGAGCAGTACTTC. Protein sequence: CASSPGHFYEQYF.

V gene TRBV5-1 combines with J gene TRBJ2-7; 7 nucleotides match TRBD1. Germline CDR1 reads SGHRS; CDR2 reads YFSETQ. The CDR3 runs 14 residues. V gave up 1 base and J gave up 3 bases; unmatched junction bases: 4. The CDR3, as DNA: TGCGCCAGCAGCTTGTTGGGACAGCGCTACGAGCAGTACTTC. The encoded protein is CASSLLGQRYEQYF. Full variable domain (outside the CDR3, taken from reference TRBV5-1 and TRBJ2-7): KAGVTQTPRYLIKTRGQQVTLSCSPISGHRSVSWYQQTPGQGLQFLFEYFSETQRNKGNFPGRFSGRQFSNSRSEMNVSTLELGDSALYLCASSLLGQRYEQYFGPGTRLTVT.

Points on this clone: Because the CDR3's place on the DNA is in doubt, the DNA is left out and the CDR3 is given as listed by TCRdb. The V and J genes are TRBV27 and TRBJ1-2. Looked up from germline, CDR1 is MNHEY and CDR2 is SMNVEV (reference sequence). Ends included, the CDR3 has 13 residues. CDR3 protein: CASSFGSGSYHTF.

In its sample, this clone was seen once. This chain uses TRBV5-1 with TRBJ2-7, with D hard to call. Germline V gene sequence: CDR1 SGHRS, CDR2 YFSETQ. Trimming took 1 base from V and 1 from J, leaving 3 bases between them. This CDR3 is 12 amino acids long. CDR3 coding DNA: TGCGCCAGCAGCTTGACTTCCTACGAGCAGTACTTC. This sequence encodes CASSLTSYEQYF. The complete variable domain, with remaining parts taken from reference TRBV5-1 and TRBJ2-7, reads KAGVTQTPRYLIKTRGQQVTLSCSPISGHRSVSWYQQTPGQGLQFLFEYFSETQRNKGNFPGRFSGRQFSNSRSEMNVSTLELGDSALYLCASSLTSYEQYFGPGTRLTVT.

The gene calls are TRBV30 and TRBJ2-1; 13 bases agree with TRBD2. The CDR3 has 14 amino acids. Trimming removed 4 bases from V and 5 bases from J; junction bases left unmatched: 2. The germline CDR1 and CDR2 sequences are GTSNPN and SVGIG (reference sequence). For the CDR3, the DNA is TGTGCCTGGACTGGACTAGCGGGAGACAATGAGCAGTTCTTC. This codes for CAWTGLAGDNEQFF.

The chain has TRBV5-8 and TRBJ1-5; 8 positions agree with TRBD1. The germline CDR1 and CDR2 sequences are SGHTS and YDEGEE. The CDR3 is 14 amino acids. Trimming took 5 bases from V and 7 from J; bases not matched to a gene: 8. Here the CDR3 reads CASRPDRGGQPQHF. The CDR3, as DNA: TGTGCCAGCAGGCCCGACAGGGGTGGGCAGCCCCAGCATTTT. The variable domain in full, with the rest retrieved from reference TRBV5-8 and TRBJ1-5, is EAGVTQSPTHLIKTRGQQATLRCSPISGHTSVYWYQQALGLGLQFLLWYDEGEERNRGNFPPRFSGRQFPNYSSELNVNALELEDSALYLCASRPDRGGQPQHFGDGTRLSIL.

The V gene is TRBV27, the J gene TRBJ2-2; D ambiguous. The germline V gene encodes CDR1 MNHEY and CDR2 SMNVEV (reference sequence). The CDR3 sequence is 15 residues long. V shed 3 bases and J shed 3 bases, with 11 bases lying between them. The CDR3 DNA is TGTGCCAGCAGTTTGAGGTCAGTTCACACCGGGGAGCTGTTTTTT. Amino acid sequence: CASSLRSVHTGELFF.

This chain uses TRBV2 with TRBJ2-7; 7 bases fit TRBD2. The CDR3 is made up of 12 amino acids. After removal of 6 bases from V and 5 bases from J, the junction contained 4 bases not matched to a gene. Germline loops: CDR1 SNHLY, CDR2 FYNNEI. CDR3 nucleotides: TGTGCCAGCAGCCCACTAGCGCACGAGCAGTACTTC. It codes for CASSPLAHEQYF.

This chain uses TRBV28 with TRBJ1-1; possibly TRBD1 for D (5 bases). Germline loops: CDR1 MDHEN, CDR2 SYDVKM. There are 13 residues in the CDR3. V lost 4 bases, J lost 5 bases, and 11 bases lay in between. The CDR3 coding sequence is TGTGCCAGCAGTTGGGGGGATCGGACTGAAGCTTTCTTT. It encodes CASSWGDRTEAFF.

The chain links TRBV2 to TRBJ2-3; the D gene is possibly TRBD1 (6 bases). The CDR3 is made up of 14 amino acids. V lost 8 bases, J lost 1 base, and 13 bases lay in between. Germline V gene lookup returns CDR1 SNHLY and CDR2 FYNNEI. CDR3 region: CASAGDRRTDTQYF. The CDR3 DNA is TGTGCCAGCGCAGGGGACCGCCGCACAGATACGCAGTATTTT.

The rearrangement joins TRBV18 to TRBJ2-1, with 14 nucleotides matching TRBD2. The CDR3 contains 17 residues. Per the germline V gene, CDR1 is KGHSH and CDR2 is LQKENI. V shed 3 bases, J shed 5 bases, and the junction held 6 bases outside the gene matches. The DNA for the CDR3 is TGTGCCAGCTCACCGGGGACTAGCGGGAGAGGGAACAATGAGCAGTTCTTC. Amino acids: CASSPGTSGRGNNEQFF. Combining the CDR3 with reference TRBV18 and TRBJ2-1 gives the whole variable domain NAGVMQNPRHLVRRRGQEARLRCSPMKGHSHVYWYRQLPEEGLKFMVYLQKENIIDESGMPKERFSAEFPKEGPSILRIQQVVRGDSAAYFCASSPGTSGRGNNEQFFGPGTRLTVL.

The V gene is TRBV6-5, the J gene TRBJ2-7, with D possibly being TRBD1 (6 bases). V gave up 7 bases and J gave up 4 bases, with 14 bases separating them. The CDR3 sequence is 13 residues long. The germline V gene encodes CDR1 MNHEY and CDR2 SVGAGI. Here the CDR3 DNA reads TGTGCCAGCACCCCCCCGGGACAATACGAGCAGTACTTC. It is translated as CASTPPGQYEQYF.

The J gene is TRBJ2-2, the V gene TRBV29-1, with 12 positions matching TRBD2. This CDR3 contains 17 residues. The V gene end was trimmed by 5 bases and the J gene end by 4 bases; junction bases not matched to a gene: 11. Germline loops: CDR1 SQVTM, CDR2 ANQGSEA. The CDR3 DNA sequence: TGCAGCGTTAGACTAGCGGGGGCAATCCGTAGCACCGGGGAGCTGTTTTTT. Its translation is CSVRLAGAIRSTGELFF.

The rearrangement links TRBV19 to TRBJ2-7; tentative D call: TRBD2 (6 bases). This CDR3 has 14 amino acids. V lost 7 bases and J lost 0, with 13 bases in between. Germline V gene lookup returns CDR1 LNHDA and CDR2 SQIVND (reference sequence). The DNA for the CDR3 is TGTGCCAGTACCTTAACTAGCACCTCCTACGAGCAGTACTTC. It is translated as CASTLTSTSYEQYF. The full variable domain, completed using reference TRBV19 and TRBJ2-7, is DGGITQSPKYLFRKEGQNVTLSCEQNLNHDAMYWYRQDPGQGLRLIYYSQIVNDFQKGDIAEGYSVSREKKESFPLTVTSAQKNPTAFYLCASTLTSTSYEQYFGPGTRLTVT.

The chain combines TRBV7-9 with TRBJ1-2, with TRBD1 matching over 9 bases. Germline CDR1 is SEHNR and CDR2 is FQNEAQ (reference sequence). Trimming removed 6 bases from V and 6 bases from J; junction bases left unmatched: 14. The CDR3 has 16 amino acids. CDR3 protein: CASSLGQGSMSNGYTF. In DNA, the CDR3 is TGTGCCAGCAGTTTGGGACAGGGATCAATGTCGAATGGCTACACCTTC. Looking up the rest from reference TRBV7-9 and TRBJ1-2 gives the full variable domain: DTGVSQNPRHKITKRGQNVTFRCDPISEHNRLYWYRQTLGQGPEFLTYFQNEAQLEKSRLLSDRFSAERPKGSFSTLEIQRTEQGDSAMYLCASSLGQGSMSNGYTFGSGTRLTVV.